This is a list of T cell receptor beta chains from one sample in a study of T cells in Graves' hyperthyroidism and ophthalmopathy. In TCRdb, the multiplex PCR reads were re-called with MiXCR into one record per CDR3 protein. The table has fewer than 650,000 distinct CDR3 sequences, 46% seen once. Material for sequencing was peripheral blood or thyroid tissue (not recorded which). These receptors came from an adult woman with Graves' disease, either hyperthyroidism or ophthalmopathy (not recorded which). CDR3s include the opening cysteine and the closing phenylalanine or tryptophan. A D gene is named only where the DNA matches it firmly. Only some rows state a clone size, as once, few, many or a class for expanded clones.

j_call | v_call | clone_size | d_call | cdr3_aa | cdr3_nt
TRBJ1-2 | TRBV5-1 | - | TRBD1 | CASSTAGTGLGYTF | TGTGCCAGCAGCACCGCCGGGACAGGGCTGGGCTACACCTTC
TRBJ1-5 | TRBV2 | many | TRBD1 | CASRDPSKGGHQPQHF | TGTGCCAGCCGGGACCCCTCCAAAGGGGGCCATCAGCCCCAGCATTTT
TRBJ1-2 | TRBV29-1 | few | - | CSVVCRDTYGYTF | TGCAGCGTAGTCTGTAGAGATACGTATGGCTACACCTTC
TRBJ1-1 | TRBV7-2 | - | - | CASSLIGGFNTEAFF | TGTGCCAGCAGCTTAATTGGGGGGTTTAACACTGAAGCTTTCTTT
TRBJ2-5 | TRBV20-1 | - | - | CSASGGGKDLETQYF | TGCAGTGCTAGTGGCGGAGGGAAGGATTTAGAGACCCAGTACTTC
TRBJ2-2 | TRBV19 | many | - | CASSIDAGQDTGELFF | TGTGCCAGTAGTATAGACGCCGGGCAAGACACCGGGGAGCTGTTTTTT
TRBJ2-5 | TRBV7-8 | many | TRBD2 | CASTDRGRAEETQYF | TGTGCCAGCACCGACCGGGGGAGGGCGGAAGAGACCCAGTACTTC
TRBJ1-5 | TRBV15 | - | TRBD1 | CATSSETGYSNQPQHF | TGTGCCACCAGCAGCGAGACAGGGTATAGCAATCAGCCCCAGCATTTT
TRBJ1-2 | TRBV7-8 | - | - | CASSLRNVGDGYTF | TGTGCCAGCAGCTTACGTAACGTCGGAGATGGCTACACCTTC
TRBJ1-5 | TRBV29-1 | - | TRBD1 | CSVVYRGRAGMNQPQHF | TGCAGCGTCGTCTACAGGGGCAGGGCTGGAATGAATCAGCCCCAGCATTTT
TRBJ2-5 | TRBV7-8 | - | TRBD2 | CASSSGTSGSETQYF | TGTGCCAGCAGTTCCGGGACTAGCGGGAGTGAGACCCAGTACTTC
TRBJ2-7 | TRBV7-2 | - | TRBD2 | CASSLDLAGGYEQYF | TGTGCCAGCAGCTTAGACCTAGCGGGGGGTTACGAGCAGTACTTC